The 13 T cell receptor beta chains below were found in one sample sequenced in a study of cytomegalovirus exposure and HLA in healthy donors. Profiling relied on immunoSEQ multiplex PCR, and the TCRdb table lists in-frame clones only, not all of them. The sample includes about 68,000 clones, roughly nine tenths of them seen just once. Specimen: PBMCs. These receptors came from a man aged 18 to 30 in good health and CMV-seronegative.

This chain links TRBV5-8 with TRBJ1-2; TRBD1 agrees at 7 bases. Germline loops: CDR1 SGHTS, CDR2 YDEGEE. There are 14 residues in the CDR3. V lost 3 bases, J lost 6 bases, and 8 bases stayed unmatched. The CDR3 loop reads CASSWLEGADGYTF. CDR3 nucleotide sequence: TGTGCCAGCAGCTGGCTCGAGGGGGCCGATGGCTACACCTTC.

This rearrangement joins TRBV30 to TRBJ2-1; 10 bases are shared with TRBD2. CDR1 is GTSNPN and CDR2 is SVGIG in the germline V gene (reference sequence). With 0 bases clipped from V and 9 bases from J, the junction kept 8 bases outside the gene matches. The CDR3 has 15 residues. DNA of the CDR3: TGTGCCTGGAGTGTTAGCAGCGGGAGGGCCGGTGAGCAGTTCTTC. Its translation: CAWSVSSGRAGEQFF.

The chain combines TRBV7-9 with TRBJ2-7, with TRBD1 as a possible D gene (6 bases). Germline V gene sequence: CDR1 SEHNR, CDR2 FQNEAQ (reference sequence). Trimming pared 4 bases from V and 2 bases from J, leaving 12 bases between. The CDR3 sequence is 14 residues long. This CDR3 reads CASSSIQGPYEQYF. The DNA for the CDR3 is TGTGCCAGCAGCTCGATACAGGGACCCTACGAGCAGTACTTC.

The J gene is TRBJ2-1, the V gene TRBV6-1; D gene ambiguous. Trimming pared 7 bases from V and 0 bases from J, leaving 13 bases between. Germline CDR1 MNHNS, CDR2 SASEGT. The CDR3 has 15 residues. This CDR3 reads CASIKRESSYNEQFF. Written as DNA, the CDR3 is TGTGCCAGCATAAAGAGAGAGAGCTCCTACAATGAGCAGTTCTTC.

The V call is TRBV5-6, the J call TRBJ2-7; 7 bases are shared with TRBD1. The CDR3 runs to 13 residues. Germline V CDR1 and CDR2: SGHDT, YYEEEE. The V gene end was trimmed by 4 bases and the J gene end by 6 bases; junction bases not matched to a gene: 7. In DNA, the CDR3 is TGTGCCAGCAGCGCGACAGGGTTGAGCGAGCAGTACTTC. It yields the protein CASSATGLSEQYF.

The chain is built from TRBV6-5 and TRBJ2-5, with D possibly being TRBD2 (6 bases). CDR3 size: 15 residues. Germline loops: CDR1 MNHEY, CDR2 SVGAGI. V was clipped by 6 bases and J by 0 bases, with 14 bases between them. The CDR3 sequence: CASRPGEVYQETQYF. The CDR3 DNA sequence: TGTGCCAGCAGACCGGGGGAGGTGTACCAAGAGACCCAGTACTTC.

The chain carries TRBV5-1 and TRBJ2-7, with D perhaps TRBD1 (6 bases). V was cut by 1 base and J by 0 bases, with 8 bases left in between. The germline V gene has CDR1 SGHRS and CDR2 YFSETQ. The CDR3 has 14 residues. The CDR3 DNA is TGCGCCAGCAGCTTGTCGGACAGCTCCTACGAGCAGTACTTC. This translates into CASSLSDSSYEQYF.

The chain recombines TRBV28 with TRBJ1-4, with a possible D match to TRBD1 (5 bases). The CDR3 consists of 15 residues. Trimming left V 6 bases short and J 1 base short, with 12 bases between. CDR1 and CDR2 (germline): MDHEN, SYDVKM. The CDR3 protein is CASSQNQGTNEKLFF. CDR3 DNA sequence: TGTGCCAGCAGCCAAAACCAGGGAACTAATGAAAAACTGTTTTTT.

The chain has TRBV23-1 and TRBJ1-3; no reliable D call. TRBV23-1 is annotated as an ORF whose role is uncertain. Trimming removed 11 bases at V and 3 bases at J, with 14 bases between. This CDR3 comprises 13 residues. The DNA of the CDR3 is TGCGCCGCGAGGGTCGTAGGTGGAAACACCATATATTTT. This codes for CAARVVGGNTIYF.

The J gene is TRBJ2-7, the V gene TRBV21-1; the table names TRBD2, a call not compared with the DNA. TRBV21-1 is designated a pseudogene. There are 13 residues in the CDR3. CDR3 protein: CANGTSGTYEQYF. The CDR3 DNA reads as TGTGCCAACGGGACTAGCGGGACCTACGAGCAGTACTTC.

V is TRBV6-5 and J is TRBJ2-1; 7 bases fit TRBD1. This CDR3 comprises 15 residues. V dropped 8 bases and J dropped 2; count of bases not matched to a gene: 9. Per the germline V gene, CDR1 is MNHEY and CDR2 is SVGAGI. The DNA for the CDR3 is TGTGCCAGCCACCCAGGGGGACGGACCTACAATGAGCAGTTCTTC. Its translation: CASHPGGRTYNEQFF.

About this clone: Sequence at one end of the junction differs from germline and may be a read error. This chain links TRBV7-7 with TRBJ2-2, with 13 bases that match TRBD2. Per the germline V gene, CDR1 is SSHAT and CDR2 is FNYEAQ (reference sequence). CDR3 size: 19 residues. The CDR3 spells CASSLELAGGPANTGELFF. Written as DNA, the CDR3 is TGTGCTAGCAGCTTAGAACTAGCGGGAGGGCCAGCGAACACCGGGGAGCTGTTTTTT.

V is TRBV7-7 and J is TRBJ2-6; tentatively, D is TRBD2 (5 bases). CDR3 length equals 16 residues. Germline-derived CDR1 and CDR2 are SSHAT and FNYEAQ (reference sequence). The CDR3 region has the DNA TGTGCTAGCGCCCCGGGTGGATCATCTGGGGCCAACGTCCTGACTTTC. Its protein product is CASAPGGSSGANVLTF. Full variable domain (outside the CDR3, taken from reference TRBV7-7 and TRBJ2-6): GAGVSQSPRYKVTKRGQDVTLRCDPISSHATLYWYQQALGQGPEFLTYFNYEAQPDKSGLPSDRFSAERPEGSISTLTIQRTEQRDSAMYRCASAPGGSSGANVLTFGAGSRLTVL.